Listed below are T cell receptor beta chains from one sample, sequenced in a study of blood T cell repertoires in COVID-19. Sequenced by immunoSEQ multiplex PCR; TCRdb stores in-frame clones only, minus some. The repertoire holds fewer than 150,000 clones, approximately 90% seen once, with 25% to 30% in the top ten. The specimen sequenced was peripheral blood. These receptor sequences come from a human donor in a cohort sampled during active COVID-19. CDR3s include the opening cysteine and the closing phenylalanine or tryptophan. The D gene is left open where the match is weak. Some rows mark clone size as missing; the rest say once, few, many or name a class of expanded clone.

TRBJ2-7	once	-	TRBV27	CASSSGVSSYEQYF	TGTGCCAGCAGTTCCGGGGTCAGCTCCTACGAGCAGTACTTC
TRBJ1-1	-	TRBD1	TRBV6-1	CASSDGTVNTEAFF	TGTGCCAGCAGTGATGGGACAGTTAACACTGAAGCTTTCTTT
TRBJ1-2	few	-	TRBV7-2	CASNQAGVGYTF	TGTGCCAGCAACCAAGCAGGGGTTGGCTACACCTTC
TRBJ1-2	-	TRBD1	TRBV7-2	CASSSGTGGGYTF	TGTGCCAGCAGCTCCGGGACAGGGGGCGGCTACACCTTC
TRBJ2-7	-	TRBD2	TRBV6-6	CASSYTTSSGEQYF	TGTGCCAGCAGTTACACGACTAGCTCAGGGGAGCAGTACTTC
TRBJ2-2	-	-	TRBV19	CASSIGQGYTGELFF	TGTGCCAGTAGTATTGGTCAGGGATACACCGGGGAGCTGTTTTTT
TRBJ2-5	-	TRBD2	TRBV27	CASSLWSSGGETQYF	TGTGCCAGCAGTTTATGGTCCAGCGGGGGAGAGACCCAGTACTTC
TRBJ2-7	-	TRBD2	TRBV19	CASSITSGGFYEQYF	TGTGCCAGTAGTATCACTAGCGGGGGGTTCTACGAGCAGTACTTC
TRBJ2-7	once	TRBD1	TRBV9	CASSVGTGAYEQYF	TGTGCCAGCAGCGTAGGGACAGGGGCCTACGAGCAGTACTTC
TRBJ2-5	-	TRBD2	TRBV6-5	CASTKTSGYQETQYF	TGTGCCAGCACTAAGACTAGCGGGTATCAAGAGACCCAGTACTTC
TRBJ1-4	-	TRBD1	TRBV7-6	CASSFNRGSGGEKLFF	TGTGCCAGCAGCTTTAACAGGGGGTCCGGGGGTGAAAAACTGTTTTTT
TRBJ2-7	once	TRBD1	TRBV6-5	CASSYFPGQGGEQYF	TGTGCCAGCAGTTACTTCCCGGGACAGGGTGGCGAGCAGTACTTC
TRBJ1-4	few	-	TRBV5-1	CASSGGQLNEKLFF	TGCGCCAGCAGCGGCGGACAGCTTAATGAAAAACTGTTTTTT
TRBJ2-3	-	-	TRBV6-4	CASSAGPGDADTQYF	TGTGCCAGCAGCGCAGGTCCGGGGGACGCAGATACGCAGTATTTT